This T cell receptor (beta chain) emerged from a study of response to subunit inactivated influenza vaccine (dated by TCRdb to the late 2010s). General notes on the study: To follow how T cells responded to a trivalent subunit inactivated influenza vaccine, the researchers relied on deep quantitative profiling of the T cell receptor repertoire. What the research found in general, with its limitations: It was suggested by the authors that each seasonal influenza vaccination may recruit only a limited number of new T cells.

The library was built by means of RT-PCR. Data came from an Illumina HiSeq 2500. The raw public data were reprocessed by TCRdb itself: fastp quality trimming at Q25, MiXCR clonotype calling, in-frame beta chains only. Duplicate CDR3 protein sequences are folded into a single record with the most common DNA and genes. Across this sample there are roughly 150,000 distinct CDR3 sequences, with about a tenth seen only once. Of the sample, around 12% falls within the top ten clones. Taken with the paper, the label for time point translates to: 45 days after influenza vaccine administration. This clonotype has just a few counts. The target of this receptor is not known. The sample holds no much larger clone one base away, and base qualities are not on file. This receptor was identified in a man aged 50 to 60 who received an inactivated influenza vaccine. Donor details come from another sample of the same person, matched by shared clones. The sequenced sample was non-naive T cells sorted from PBMCs, obtained roughly 48 days after vaccination. In light of the paper, this sample's cell subset or site label describes: memory T cell fraction.

The bases are TGTGCCAGCAGCTCCTCTTACTCGTCGGGGAGTTCCTACGAGCAGTACTTC. It translates as CASSSSYSSGSSYEQYF. This receptor chain uses TRBV3-1 and TRBJ2-7; possibly the D gene is TRBD2, per 5 matching bases. The CDR3 runs 17 amino acids, cysteine and phenylalanine included. Only the CDR3 portion is preserved as DNA: 51 bases, with reading frame beginning at the first base. CDR1 and CDR2 are read off the germline V gene (reference sequence) as LGHDT and YNNKEL. The junction carries 21 bases between V and J, which are trimmed by 5 bases and 1 base respectively.